This T cell receptor (beta chain) was captured by sequencing in a study of blood T cell repertoires in COVID-19. For the study at large: Specimens from acute and convalescent COVID-19 originated in the United States, Italy and Spain. T cells, B-cell-depleted T cells, or PBMCs provided the cDNA or gDNA that served as material.

Generated by immunoSEQ multiplex PCR, the TCRdb table keeps only in-frame clones and is missing some. Of roughly 210,000 clones listed, roughly 84% are singletons. Germline CDR1 reads MDHEN; CDR2 reads SYDVKM. The V and J ends lost 2 bases and 10 bases respectively, with 8 bases between them. CDR3 size: 11 residues. The sample consisted of PBMCs or T cells enriched from blood (not recorded which). This chain uses TRBV28 with TRBJ1-1, with no clear D. The receptor was derived from a young man in a cohort exposed to, infected with or recovered from COVID-19 (not recorded which). The CDR3 sequence: CASSLTGRAFF. The CDR3 nucleotides are TGTGCCAGCAGTTTAACCGGGAGAGCTTTCTTT.